Below are 7 T cell receptor beta chains sequenced from a single sample in a study of cytomegalovirus exposure and HLA in healthy donors. PCR was performed using 60 Vbeta and 13 Jbeta primers. The table came from immunoSEQ multiplex PCR; TCRdb's copy has only in-frame clones and leaves some out. The data show 100,000 to 150,000 clones, 75% to 90% seen once. Source material: PBMCs. These receptors came from a man between 18 and 29 years old in good health and CMV-seropositive.

This chain links TRBV27 with TRBJ1-1, with 8 bases matching TRBD1. Unmatched junction bases numbered 3, after V lost 6 bases and J lost 0 bases. Germline V lookup: CDR1 MNHEY, CDR2 SMNVEV (reference sequence). The CDR3 is made up of 14 amino acids. This CDR3 reads CASSGQGLNTEAFF. DNA of the CDR3: TGTGCCAGCAGCGGACAGGGTTTGAACACTGAAGCTTTCTTT.

The V call is TRBV6-5, the J call TRBJ1-2; D gene uncertain. Germline V gene sequence: CDR1 MNHEY, CDR2 SVGAGI. The CDR3 has 15 residues. The ends were cut back, 9 bases at V and 0 bases at J, with 17 bases in the middle. CDR3 in DNA: TGTGCCAGTCACCCCTCAGGTTTAACTAACTATGGCTACACCTTC. This gives the protein CASHPSGLTNYGYTF.

This chain joins TRBV27 and TRBJ2-4; D possibly corresponds to TRBD1 (6 bases). Germline values: CDR1 MNHEY, CDR2 SMNVEV (reference sequence). The ends were cut back, 2 bases at V and 0 bases at J, with 14 bases in the middle. The CDR3 spans 17 residues. The CDR3 loop reads CASSLDRQLIAKNIQYF. The CDR3 DNA reads as TGTGCCAGCAGTTTAGACAGGCAGCTCATAGCCAAAAACATTCAGTACTTC.

The V gene is TRBV5-5, the J gene TRBJ2-1, with 8 bases that match TRBD2. This CDR3 is built from 16 residues. The trim removed 4 bases at V and 0 bases at J, leaving 6 bases unmatched. CDR1 and CDR2 (germline): SGHKS, YYEKEE (reference sequence). The CDR3 loop reads CASSPWAGGSYNEQFF. CDR3 DNA sequence: TGTGCCAGCAGCCCATGGGCGGGGGGCTCCTACAATGAGCAGTTCTTC.

The V and J genes are TRBV13 and TRBJ2-2, with 9 bases matching TRBD2. The length of the CDR3 is 16 residues. Germline CDR1 PRHDT, CDR2 FYEKMQ (reference sequence). Trimming removed 7 bases from V and 1 base from J; junction bases left unmatched: 7. CDR3 in DNA: TGTGCCAGCACCTTGGCGGGAGGGAGGAACACCGGGGAGCTGTTTTTT. Protein product: CASTLAGGRNTGELFF.

V gene TRBV2 combines with J gene TRBJ2-3; 7 bases are a match to TRBD2. CDR1 and CDR2 from the germline V gene are SNHLY and FYNNEI. The CDR3 is 15 residues long. The J segment lost 3 bases and the V segment lost 8 bases, leaving 11 bases of the junction unmatched. The CDR3 bases are TGTGCCAGCCAGTTGTCGGGACTAAGTACAGATACGCAGTATTTT. The encoded protein is CASQLSGLSTDTQYF.

The chain employs TRBV6-1 and TRBJ1-5; 8 bases map to TRBD1. CDR3 length equals 16 residues. V was clipped by 2 bases and J by 2 bases; unmatched bases: 5. The germline V gene encodes CDR1 MNHNS and CDR2 SASEGT. The CDR3 reads CASSEQSGQGNQPQHF. The CDR3, as DNA: TGTGCCAGCAGTGAACAATCGGGACAGGGCAATCAGCCCCAGCATTTT.